The next 25 T cell receptor beta chains were all read from a single sample in a study of blood T cell repertoires in COVID-19. Measured with immunoSEQ multiplex PCR; TCRdb has only the in-frame clones, and not every one. The data contain under 300,000 clones, 85% to 90% of them singletons. Material: peripheral blood. The source is a woman aged 25 to 39 with COVID-19, enrolled during active disease.

The chain couples TRBV4-1 to TRBJ2-5; 9 positions agree with TRBD1. Germline V lookup: CDR1 MGHRA, CDR2 YSYEKL. The CDR3 is 17 residues long. V gave up 4 bases and J gave up 7 bases; unmatched junction bases: 16. CDR3 region: CASSPHSLRDRARTQYF. The CDR3 bases are TGCGCCAGCAGCCCTCACAGCCTCCGGGACAGGGCGCGGACCCAGTACTTC.

DNA of the CDR3: TGTGCCAGCAGCTTGCCTGTAAACAGGGATCAGTACTTC. Translation: CASSLPVNRDQYF. The chain uses TRBV5-4 and TRBJ2-7, with TRBD1 as a possible D gene (6 bases). The CDR3 is made up of 13 amino acids. Germline-derived CDR1 and CDR2 are SGHNT and YYREEE (reference sequence). The V end lost 1 base, the J end lost 10 bases, and 15 bases lay between the germline ends.

V is TRBV6-5 and J is TRBJ1-2; 7 positions agree with TRBD1. Per the germline V gene, CDR1 is MNHEY and CDR2 is SVGAGI. V trimming: 7 bases; J trimming: 1 base; junction bases outside the gene matches: 6. The CDR3 is 14 residues long. CDR3 in amino acids: CASMQTGRNYGYTF. The CDR3 DNA follows: TGTGCCAGCATGCAGACAGGGCGTAACTATGGCTACACCTTC.

The J gene is TRBJ1-6, the V gene TRBV5-1; TRBD1 aligns across 9 bases. CDR3 length equals 17 residues. V was clipped by 0 bases and J by 5 bases; unmatched bases: 6. Looked up from germline, CDR1 is SGHRS and CDR2 is YFSETQ. The CDR3 here is CASSLGDRVLHNSPLHF. Written as DNA, the CDR3 is TGCGCCAGCAGCTTGGGGGACAGGGTATTGCATAATTCACCCCTCCACTTT.

The V call is TRBV6-5, the J call TRBJ2-1, with 8 bases identical to TRBD2. Trimming cost V 4 bases and J 4 bases; bases outside gene matches: 9. Germline V gene lookup returns CDR1 MNHEY and CDR2 SVGAGI. CDR3 length: 16 amino acids. CDR3 sequence reads: CASSSRRAGVYNEQFF. Written as DNA, the CDR3 is TGTGCCAGCAGTTCCCGGAGAGCGGGGGTATACAATGAGCAGTTCTTC.

The rearrangement links TRBV11-3 to TRBJ1-1; the match to TRBD1 covers 8 bases. Trimming took 5 bases from V and 1 from J; bases not matched to a gene: 3. In germline, CDR1 is SGHNT, CDR2 YENEEA. The CDR3 sequence is 14 residues long. DNA for the CDR3: TGTGCCAGCAGCCCGACAGGGGCGAACACTGAAGCTTTCTTT. It specifies CASSPTGANTEAFF.

V and J are TRBV28 and TRBJ1-1; TRBD1 matches 8 bases. This CDR3 region has 18 residues. J lost 0 bases, V lost 6 bases, and 15 bases had no gene match. Germline CDR1 MDHEN, CDR2 SYDVKM. DNA of the CDR3: TGTGCCAGCAGCCAGGACAGGGTGGGGGTTATAATGAACACTGAAGCTTTCTTT. It translates to CASSQDRVGVIMNTEAFF.

CDR3 nucleotides: TGTGCCAGCAGTACTCAGGGTATAGAATACGAGCAGTACTTC. It encodes CASSTQGIEYEQYF. V usage is TRBV2 and J usage is TRBJ2-7, with D tentatively TRBD1 (5 bases). Germline assignment: CDR1 SNHLY and CDR2 FYNNEI. CDR3 length equals 14 residues. V was clipped by 5 bases and J by 4 bases, with 15 bases between them.

This chain joins TRBV7-8 and TRBJ2-7; 14 nucleotides agree with TRBD2. The ends lost 3 bases at V and 0 bases at J; junction bases unmatched: 4. There are 17 residues in the CDR3. Germline CDR1 reads SGHVS; CDR2 reads FQNEAQ. The CDR3 DNA follows: TGTGCCAGCAGCTTGGGACTAGCGGGGGCCCTCTCCTACGAGCAGTACTTC. Its translation is CASSLGLAGALSYEQYF.

This chain connects TRBV7-9 to TRBJ1-1; 9 bases agree with TRBD1. This CDR3 comprises 16 residues. V lost 3 bases to trimming and J lost 2 bases; unmatched junction nucleotides: 7. Germline loops: CDR1 SEHNR, CDR2 FQNEAQ (reference sequence). The CDR3 sequence is CASSFRDREVNTEAFF. DNA for the CDR3: TGTGCCAGCAGCTTCCGGGACAGGGAAGTTAACACTGAAGCTTTCTTT.

The V call is TRBV29-1, the J call TRBJ1-5; TRBD1 agrees at 9 bases. The ends lost 7 bases at V and 3 bases at J; junction bases unmatched: 10. Germline loops: CDR1 SQVTM, CDR2 ANQGSEA. CDR3 length equals 15 residues. This CDR3 is CSGLIGQGNNQPQHF. The CDR3 DNA sequence: TGCAGCGGTCTGATCGGACAGGGGAACAATCAGCCCCAGCATTTT.

The chain employs TRBV10-1 and TRBJ2-7; 7 bases agree with TRBD2. CDR1 is WNHNN and CDR2 is SYGVQD in the germline V gene (reference sequence). The CDR3 has 15 amino acids. With V trimmed by 2 bases and J by 3 bases, 7 bases remained unmatched. CDR3 sequence (DNA): TGCGCCAGCAGTGAGGGGTCCGGGACTATCTACGAGCAGTACTTC. Translating it yields CASSEGSGTIYEQYF.

The V call is TRBV6-2 or TRBV6-3, the J call TRBJ1-5; unclear D gene. The germline CDR1 and CDR2 sequences are MNHEY and SVGEGT. V shed 6 bases and J shed 2 bases, with 14 bases lying between them. CDR3 size: 15 residues. Written as DNA, the CDR3 is TGTGCCAGCAGCCTAGATCCCCTTGGCAATCAGCCCCAGCATTTT. It specifies CASSLDPLGNQPQHF.

The CDR3 protein is CASNLGAQETQYF. The CDR3 region has the DNA TGTGCCAGTAACTTGGGGGCCCAAGAGACCCAGTACTTC. The chain combines TRBV19 with TRBJ2-5, with a tentative D call TRBD1 (6 bases). V was pared by 7 bases and J by 1 base, with 10 bases between. Germline loops: CDR1 LNHDA, CDR2 SQIVND (reference sequence). This CDR3 is 13 amino acids long. The full variable domain, completed using reference TRBV19 and TRBJ2-5, is DGGITQSPKYLFRKEGQNVTLSCEQNLNHDAMYWYRQDPGQGLRLIYYSQIVNDFQKGDIAEGYSVSREKKESFPLTVTSAQKNPTAFYLCASNLGAQETQYFGPGTRLLVL.

This chain uses TRBV4-1 with TRBJ2-7; tentatively, D is TRBD1 (6 bases). Trimming stripped 0 bases from V and 2 bases from J, with 11 bases between. Germline CDR1 and CDR2: MGHRA and YSYEKL. This CDR3 has 15 amino acids. The CDR3 sequence is CASSQDRQAPYEQYF. The CDR3 DNA reads as TGCGCCAGCAGCCAAGATCGACAGGCACCCTACGAGCAGTACTTC.

This chain joins TRBV5-1 and TRBJ2-6; TRBD2 is a possible D gene (5 bases). V lost 2 bases to trimming and J lost 2 bases, with 8 bases between them. The CDR3 extends over 15 amino acids. Per germline, CDR1 SGHRS and CDR2 YFSETQ. The CDR3: CASSFGGTGANVLTF. The CDR3 DNA reads as TGCGCCAGCAGCTTCGGAGGTACTGGGGCCAACGTCCTGACTTTC.

The gene calls are TRBV12-2 and TRBJ2-5; the table's D call of TRBD1 was not tested on the DNA. TRBV12-2 is a pseudogene. The length of the CDR3 is 20 residues. The CDR3 loop reads CASRLHPPPRTGTRRETQYF. The CDR3 nucleotides read TGTGCAAGTCGCTTACACCCCCCACCGAGGACAGGGACGAGGAGGGAGACCCAGTACTTC.

The chain uses TRBV6-5 and TRBJ1-5; 8 nucleotides line up with TRBD1. The CDR3 runs to 15 residues. Per the germline V gene, CDR1 is MNHEY and CDR2 is SVGAGI. Trimming removed 6 bases from V and 4 bases from J; junction bases left unmatched: 8. The CDR3 DNA reads TGTGCCAGCAGCCAAAGACAGGGGATTAATCAGCCCCAGCATTTT. This translates into CASSQRQGINQPQHF.

The chain employs TRBV11-2 and TRBJ2-7; perhaps TRBD2 as D (6 bases). Trimming removed 5 bases at V and 5 bases at J, with 10 bases between. The germline V gene has CDR1 SGHAT and CDR2 FQNNGV. The CDR3 is 12 residues long. The CDR3, as DNA: TGTGCCAGCAGCACGGAGGGTAACGAGCAGTACTTC. Residues: CASSTEGNEQYF.

V and J are TRBV5-1 and TRBJ1-6; D perhaps matches TRBD1 (5 bases). Germline V gene lookup returns CDR1 SGHRS and CDR2 YFSETQ. The CDR3 is 15 residues long. The ends were cut back, 2 bases at V and 8 bases at J, with 14 bases in the middle. The DNA of the CDR3 is TGCGCCAGCAGCTTTGAGGGGAGGGGAGATTCACCCCTCCACTTT. Translation gives CASSFEGRGDSPLHF.

The chain joins TRBV5-6 to TRBJ2-3, with 11 bases fitting TRBD2. V lost 4 bases, J lost 6 bases, and 7 bases stayed unmatched. Germline V lookup: CDR1 SGHDT, CDR2 YYEEEE. The CDR3 is 15 amino acids. The CDR3 protein is CASSTGTSGTDTQYF. CDR3 DNA: TGTGCCAGCAGCACCGGGACTAGCGGTACGGATACGCAGTATTTT.

CDR3 region: CASSQLAGGSTDTQYF. CDR3 coding DNA: TGCGCCAGCAGCCAGCTAGCGGGGGGGAGCACAGATACGCAGTATTTT. The genes are TRBV4-1 and TRBJ2-3, with TRBD2 identical over 12 bases. Germline loops: CDR1 MGHRA, CDR2 YSYEKL. J lost 0 bases, V lost 3 bases, and 1 base had no gene match. This CDR3 spans 16 amino acids.

The gene calls are TRBV5-4 and TRBJ2-2; 10 positions agree with TRBD1. The CDR3 runs 15 residues. V shed 4 bases, J shed 4 bases, and the junction held 4 bases outside the gene matches. Germline V gene sequence: CDR1 SGHNT, CDR2 YYREEE (reference sequence). This CDR3 is CASSPRDRGTGELFF. CDR3 nucleotides: TGTGCCAGCAGCCCCCGGGACAGGGGCACCGGGGAGCTGTTTTTT.

The rearrangement links TRBV10-2 to TRBJ1-5, with TRBD1 identical over 9 bases. This CDR3 comprises 13 residues. Germline loops: CDR1 WSHSY, CDR2 SAAADI. The V and J ends lost 6 bases and 6 bases, in that order; junction bases with no gene match: 3. This chain's CDR3 is CASRGQGSQPQHF. The CDR3 DNA reads TGCGCCAGCAGGGGACAGGGAAGTCAGCCCCAGCATTTT.

The chain has TRBV2 and TRBJ2-5, with 7 positions matching TRBD1. The CDR3 is made up of 12 amino acids. Losses at the gene ends were 11 bases for V and 4 bases for J; bases not matched to a gene: 7. The germline gives CDR1 SNHLY, CDR2 FYNNEI. The CDR3 region has the DNA TGTGCCGGACGAGGGGGCCGAGAGACCCAGTACTTC. The encoded protein is CAGRGGRETQYF.